The rows below give T cell receptor beta chains drawn from one sample of a study of OX40 agonist ivuxolimab in advanced cancers. Profiling relied on immunoSEQ multiplex PCR, and the TCRdb table lists in-frame clones only, not all of them. The sample lists nearly 50,000 clones, about 81% occurring once. This specimen consisted of CD4+ or CD8+ T cells sorted from blood, obtained in a trial of the OX40 agonist ivuxolimab. The receptor set was obtained from an adult with an advanced solid tumor such as melanoma, head and neck, liver or kidney cancer. The CDR3 runs from the conserved cysteine through the conserved F or W. A D gene is named only where the DNA matches it firmly. Rows give clone size only sometimes, using once, few, many, or a class for an expanded clone.

cdr3_nt cdr3_aa v_call clone_size d_call j_call
TGTGCCAGCAGTGAATTCAATCAGCCCCAGCATTTT CASSEFNQPQHF TRBV6-1 few . TRBJ1-5
TGTGCCAGCAGCCGTTTCCCGGGAGGGAATGGGGCTGAGCAGTTCTTC CASSRFPGGNGAEQFF TRBV5-6 . TRBD2 TRBJ2-1
TGTGCCAGCACGGAGAGCTCAGTAGGCTACACCTTC CASTESSVGYTF TRBV6-6 . . TRBJ1-2
TGTGCCAGCAGCTCGCTGGACAGAATTAACGAGCAGTACTTC CASSSLDRINEQYF TRBV7-2 few . TRBJ2-7
TGTGCCACTCAGGGGTCCACCATCACAGATACGCAGTATTTT CATQGSTITDTQYF TRBV6-1 . . TRBJ2-3
TGCGCCAGCAGCCCGATAGCGGGTAGAGTGGAGACCCAGTACTTC CASSPIAGRVETQYF TRBV5-1 . TRBD2 TRBJ2-5
TGCGCCAGCAGTGAGTCTATCGGGGACCAAGAGACCCAGTACTTC CASSESIGDQETQYF TRBV10-1 once . TRBJ2-5
TGTGCCAGTTATAGCGGGAGCCAGGCCTACGAGCAGTACTTC CASYSGSQAYEQYF TRBV6-5 . TRBD2 TRBJ2-7
TGTGCCAGCAGCTCTACTCTTTTGGGCGAGCAGTACTTC CASSSTLLGEQYF TRBV7-9 . . TRBJ2-7
TGTGCCAGCAGCTCCTTAGCGGGCAGCTCCTACAATGAGCAGTTCTTC CASSSLAGSSYNEQFF TRBV14 once TRBD2 TRBJ2-1
TGTGCCAGCAGCTTAGCGGGGGTGACTGAAGCTTTCTTT CASSLAGVTEAFF TRBV7-9 . . TRBJ1-1
TGCGCCAGCAGCCAAGTTTGGACTAGCCCACCCCACAATGAGCAGTTCTTC CASSQVWTSPPHNEQFF TRBV4-3 . TRBD2 TRBJ2-1
TGTGCCTGGGCGCGGGAGTCAAACTCCTACGAGCAGTACTTC CAWARESNSYEQYF TRBV30 . TRBD2 TRBJ2-7
TGTGCCAGCAGCTCTACCGGGACAGGGGTGCCCGGGGAGCTGTTTTTT CASSSTGTGVPGELFF TRBV11-2 . TRBD1 TRBJ2-2
TGTGCCAGTAGTATGGGGGCAGTTGGCGAGACCCAGTACTTC CASSMGAVGETQYF TRBV19 . . TRBJ2-5
TGTGCCAGCACCTACTATCTAGCGGACCTCTCCTACAATGAGCAGTTCTTC CASTYYLADLSYNEQFF TRBV27 . TRBD2 TRBJ2-1
TGTGCCAGCAGCTTAGGGATCTCTGGGGCCAACGTCCTGACTTTC CASSLGISGANVLTF TRBV7-8 . . TRBJ2-6
TGTGCCAGCAGTGACTCTTACCGGGACAGAGTACTCTATAGCAATCAGCCCCAGCATTTT CASSDSYRDRVLYSNQPQHF TRBV6-4 . TRBD1 TRBJ1-5
TGTGCCAGCAGCCGTGATGGGGAGACCCAGTACTTC CASSRDGETQYF TRBV7-2 . . TRBJ2-5
TGTGCCAGCACCCTAGGACAGGGTTATCAGCCCCAGCATTTT CASTLGQGYQPQHF TRBV6-1 . TRBD1 TRBJ1-5
TGTGCCAGCAGTCGGCCAGATTATAATTCACCCCTCCACTTT CASSRPDYNSPLHF TRBV27 . . TRBJ1-6
TGTGCCAGCAGCCAACAAACCGGGACAGGGTACCCTACGGGCAACAATGAGCAGTTCTTC CASSQQTGTGYPTGNNEQFF TRBV4-2 . TRBD1 TRBJ2-1
TGTGCCAGCAGCGGAGGGGAGGAGACCCAGTACTTC CASSGGEETQYF TRBV6-6 . . TRBJ2-5
TGCGCCAGCAGTAGGTCAAGGCTCGCGAGCGGGAGCCACAATGAGCAGTTCTTC CASSRSRLASGSHNEQFF TRBV5-1 . TRBD2 TRBJ2-1
TGTGCCAGCAGCTTAATTCCGGGGGGCGCTTTCTTT CASSLIPGGAFF TRBV13 . . TRBJ1-1
TGTGCCAGCAGCCCTGGGGGCAGCCCCTATGGCTACACCTTC CASSPGGSPYGYTF TRBV7-2 . . TRBJ1-2
TGTGCCAGCAGGGCCGGGACAGTAAACACCGGGGAGCTGTTTTTT CASRAGTVNTGELFF TRBV5-8 . TRBD1 TRBJ2-2